This entry features one T cell receptor beta chain sequence. Its recognized antigen is unknown. Qualities for individual bases were not recorded, and no much larger clone is one base off. V is trimmed back by 0 bases and J by 3 bases, and the junction contains 4 bases that no gene match accounts for. The germline V gene (reference sequence) sets CDR1 to SEHNR and CDR2 to FQNEAQ. CDR3 length: 16 amino acids, cysteine to phenylalanine. Of all the DNA, just the CDR3 is kept, 48 bases in frame from base 1. The data are from a study of cytomegalovirus exposure and HLA in healthy donors (TCRdb year 2017). Background on the whole study: According to an earlier analysis of several hundred of the donors, 200 million or so T cells yielded 120 million or so unique TCR beta sequences and 276 Gb of sequence data. Around 320 gigabases of sequencing data and 80 million or so unique TCR sequences were included in an early release covering 550 to 650 HLA-typed donors. Of the 350 to 450 genotyped donors, approximately 80% were placed in the genetic ancestry cluster associated with self-reported Caucasian donors. The study aimed to test whether signatures of past pathogen exposure could be identified by cataloging public T cell receptors. The study used immunosequencing to profile the T cell repertoires of 666 subjects and linked those repertoires to cytomegalovirus serostatus. In addition to the first cohort of 650 to 750 subjects, a separate validation cohort of approximately 120 different subjects was used. To predict cytomegalovirus infection status, the study brought together high-throughput TCR immunosequencing, statistical association of individual TCRs with disease status, and machine learning. A later analysis re-analyzed previously published TCR beta repertoires from roughly 630 donors and added high-resolution HLA genotyping to study TCR occurrence patterns. In the later analysis, no new phenotypic data were used to find candidate immune exposures; instead, reliance was placed on TCR beta sequences and their occurrence across donors. To decide whether each TCR beta V gene segment behaved as functional or pseudogenic, an earlier analysis of some 600 of the donors relied on high-throughput TCR beta sequencing. Donor age, sex, ethnicity and CMV serostatus were compiled alongside the repertoire data. A later genetic analysis took genome-wide SNP genotypes for about three fifths of the roughly 700 donors and used that subset as a discovery cohort. All discovery cohort repertoires had been generated on a single sequencing platform. HLA typing covered class I and class II loci at four-digit resolution. Typing coverage differed by locus: A, B, C, DRB1 and DQB1 were typed in about 629-640 donors, DQA1 in approximately 520, DPA1 in 606, and DPB1 in 450 to 480. Four to six DR-DQ haplotypes were handled as single units for association and clustering, since linkage in the cohort was strong. Among about 400 genotyped donors of the cohort, an average of approximately 240,000 unique TCR beta nucleotide sequences was sequenced per donor, of which approximately 19% were non-productive. Broader findings and caveats from the paper: In an earlier analysis of a few hundred of the donors, most TCR beta V segments were observed in productive rearrangements about 90% or about 30% of the time, broadly matching IMGT annotations. In a later analysis, the rate of TCR association differed among HLA loci, with DRB1 alleles having the most associated TCRs and HLA-C alleles having the fewest. Because HLA typing was unavailable for some donors at each locus, only the typed subset was used in association tests. This cohort had only TCR beta chains sequenced, and the lack of alpha or paired-chain data limited which features could be detected. Sequencing depth was assumed to be roughly uniform across donors in the presence/absence analyses, though that assumption may not hold. In a later analysis, HLA-associated TCR beta chains were found to be more clonally expanded and to have lower generation probabilities than equally common non-associated chains. Correlated functional status among segregating V segments might reflect linkage disequilibrium, but an unknown experimental factor could not be ruled out. In vitro tests confirmed that a few of the cytomegalovirus-associated TCR beta chains recognize cytomegalovirus antigens. In a later analysis, about 17,000 TCR beta sequences were associated with specific HLA alleles at a false discovery rate of 0.05. A further reported finding was that TCR beta sequences accurately predicted the HLA-A and HLA-B alleles for most subjects in the first cohort. The authors suggested that the approach could potentially be generalized to other disease states and immunological phenotypes. V-gene and J-gene trimming of TCR beta chains was associated with a missense DCLRE1C variant in a later genetic analysis, and the association was replicated in an independent cohort. When HLA alleles, especially DR and DQ, strongly co-occurred, TCR associations were difficult to assign to individual alleles. Most CMV-associated TCR beta chains appeared to be HLA-restricted in a later analysis, and the HLA associations seemed to be driven largely by CMV exposure. A later analysis reported that several top co-occurrence clusters appeared linked to parvovirus B19, influenza, CMV and Epstein-Barr virus. The study listed 150 to 200 TCR beta chains as associated with cytomegalovirus. CMV serostatus was the only immune exposure information available for the cohort. The classifier was reported to diagnose cytomegalovirus status with high specificity and sensitivity in both the original cohort and the validation cohort. According to a later genetic analysis, donors in an Asian-associated ancestry cluster had fewer N-insertions in productive TCRs than the roughly 660-donor mean. A cluster of highly shared sequence variants was judged likely to represent a technical artifact of the sequencing pipeline. The earlier analysis of 587 of the donors excluded around 17 rarely observed V segments, including chromosome 9 orphons, because counts were too low. Some IMGT-functional V segments, including TRBV6-2 and TRBV6-3, could not be distinguished by the 87-base-pair reads and were therefore excluded. Most TCR sequences were seen in very few donors, while some public TCRs were found in many individuals.

Libraries were made using the immunoSEQ multiplex PCR assay. A mixture of 60 forward primers for TCR Vbeta segments and 13 reverse primers for TCR Jbeta segments was used in the multiplex PCR. The CDR3 region of rearranged TCR beta genes was amplified from genomic DNA by a multiplex PCR assay. The Illumina HiSeq System was used to sequence the amplified TCR beta libraries as 87-base-pair reads. On the authors' methods: In a later analysis, approximately 74 million unique TCR beta chains were counted across the approximately 640 repertoires, and around 10 million of these chains were shared by at least two donors. Raw reads were error-corrected and collapsed into unique sequences with a nearest-neighbor algorithm that merged closely related sequences to remove PCR and sequencing errors. Alignment of CDR3 sequences to IMGT reference sequences was used to assign V, D and J gene segments. For a sequence to be retained, a match of at least six nucleotides to both a V gene segment and a J gene segment was required. Rearrangements were classified as productive when the CDR3 lacked stop codons and remained in frame with V and J, and all other rearrangements were classified as non-productive. CDR3 was defined according to IMGT convention as the region running from the second conserved V-encoded cysteine to the conserved J-encoded phenylalanine. The earlier analysis of about 610 of the donors excluded sequences that lacked an unambiguous match to a single V gene segment. In an earlier analysis of 587 of the donors, a V segment was called functional when productive rearrangements were above 56.7%, and segregating when the standard deviation between donors exceeded 5%. A statistical classification framework was developed to diagnose cytomegalovirus status using the catalog of TCR beta chain sequences. A later analysis assigned V and J genes by comparing TCR nucleotide sequences with IMGT/GENE-DB human TR gene sequences. Using the TCRdist pipeline, a later analysis assigned CDR3 sequences along with most-parsimonious VDJ recombination scenarios. A later analysis defined each TCR beta chain by its CDR3 amino acid sequence plus V-gene family, and excluded reads lacking a unique V-gene family. In a later analysis, 450 to 600 highly shared, low-generation-probability nucleotide sequences were removed to address suspected cross-contamination and a sequencing artifact. For each public chain, a later analysis derived a clonal expansion index from normalized ranks of inferred template counts within each repertoire. In a later analysis, generation probabilities were computed with a VDJ recombination model fitted to out-of-frame rearrangements, and the resulting probabilities were checked against IGoR. A later analysis scored TCR-TCR, TCR-HLA and TCR-CMV co-occurrence with hypergeometric tests, applying a repertoire-size bias correction to TCR pairs. In a later analysis, false discovery rates were estimated by permuting HLA or CMV assignments 20 times. A later analysis grouped co-occurring TCRs with DBSCAN, adding TCRdist sequence similarity when clustering within HLA-allele-positive subsets. Repertoires with fewer than 30,000 or more than 120,000 public chains, plus five repertoires with anomalous nucleotide sharing, were excluded from co-occurrence clustering. TCRdb re-hosts the immuneACCESS table, in-frame sequences only. Its copies lack some clones; in the studies checked, an unresolved V gene accounts for under half of them, and the cause for the rest is not known. That table supplies the V and J calls and clone size; D and trimming were determined from the DNA. The sample contains about 120,000 clones, around 77% of them found a single time. The ten largest clones take up about 5% of the sample.

In total, fewer than 750 healthy bone marrow donors made up the cohort. At the time of sampling, every cohort member was nominally healthy, though immune exposures that went unrecorded were likely present. The donor tested CMV seropositive, placing the donor among the roughly 270 seropositive members of the cohort. A peripheral blood sample was collected from each donor, and TCR beta sequencing was performed on peripheral blood mononuclear cells. The Qiagen DNeasy Blood Extraction Kit was used to extract genomic DNA from the blood cell samples. This TCR was recovered from a woman in her twenties or thirties in good health and CMV-seropositive. The sequenced sample consisted of PBMCs. The chain was built from TRBV7-9 and TRBJ2-5, and TRBD2 aligns with 10 junction nucleotides. The CDR3 protein is CASSLAGGTSEETQYF. The base sequence is TGTGCCAGCAGCTTAGCCGGCGGGACTAGCGAAGAGACCCAGTACTTC.